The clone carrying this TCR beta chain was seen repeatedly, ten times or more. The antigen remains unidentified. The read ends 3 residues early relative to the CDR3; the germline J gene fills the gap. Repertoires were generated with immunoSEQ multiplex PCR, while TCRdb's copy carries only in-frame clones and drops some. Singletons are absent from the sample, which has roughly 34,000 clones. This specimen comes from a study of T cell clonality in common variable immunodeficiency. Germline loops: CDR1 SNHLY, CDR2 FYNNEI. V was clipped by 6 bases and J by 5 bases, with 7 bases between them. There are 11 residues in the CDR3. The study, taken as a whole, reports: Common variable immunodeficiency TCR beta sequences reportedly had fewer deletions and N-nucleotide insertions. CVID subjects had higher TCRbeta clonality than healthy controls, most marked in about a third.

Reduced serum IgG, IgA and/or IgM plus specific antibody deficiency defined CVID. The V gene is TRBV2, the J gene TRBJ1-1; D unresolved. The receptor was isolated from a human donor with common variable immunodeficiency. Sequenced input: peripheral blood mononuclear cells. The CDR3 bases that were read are TGTGCCAGCAGGGCGGAGACTGAA. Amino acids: CASRAETE. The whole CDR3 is CASRAETEAFF.